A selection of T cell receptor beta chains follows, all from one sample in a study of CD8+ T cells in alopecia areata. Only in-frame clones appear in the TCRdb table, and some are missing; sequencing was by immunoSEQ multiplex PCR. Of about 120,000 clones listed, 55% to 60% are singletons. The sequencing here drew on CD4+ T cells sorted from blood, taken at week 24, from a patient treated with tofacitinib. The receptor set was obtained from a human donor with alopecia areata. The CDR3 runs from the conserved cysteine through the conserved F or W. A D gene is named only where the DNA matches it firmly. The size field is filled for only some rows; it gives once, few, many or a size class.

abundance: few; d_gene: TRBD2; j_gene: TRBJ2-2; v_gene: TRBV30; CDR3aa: CAWDLGLAGTGELFF; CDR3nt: TGTGCCTGGGACCTGGGACTAGCGGGGACCGGGGAGCTGTTTTTT
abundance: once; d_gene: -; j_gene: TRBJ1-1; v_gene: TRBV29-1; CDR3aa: CSVRPRVTPEAFF; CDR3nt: TGCAGCGTCCGACCGCGGGTAACTCCTGAAGCTTTCTTT
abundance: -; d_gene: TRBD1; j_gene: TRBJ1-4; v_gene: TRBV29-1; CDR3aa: CSAGDRSEKLFF; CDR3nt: TGCAGCGCCGGGGACAGGAGCGAAAAACTGTTTTTT
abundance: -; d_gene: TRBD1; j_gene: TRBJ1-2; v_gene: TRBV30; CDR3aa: CAWRRTGTNYGYTF; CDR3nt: TGTGCCTGGAGACGGACAGGGACTAACTATGGCTACACCTTC
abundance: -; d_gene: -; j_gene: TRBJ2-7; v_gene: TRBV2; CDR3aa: CATRPDGSYEQYF; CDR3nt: TGTGCCACCCGACCGGACGGATCCTACGAGCAGTACTTC
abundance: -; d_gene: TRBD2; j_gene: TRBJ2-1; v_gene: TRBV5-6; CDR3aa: CASSLPPGLAGGQFF; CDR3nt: TGTGCCAGCAGCTTGCCCCCGGGACTAGCAGGCGGGCAGTTCTTC
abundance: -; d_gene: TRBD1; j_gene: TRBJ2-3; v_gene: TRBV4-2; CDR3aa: CASSQGTGPGTDTQYF; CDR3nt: TGTGCCAGCAGCCAGGGGACAGGGCCGGGCACAGATACGCAGTATTTT
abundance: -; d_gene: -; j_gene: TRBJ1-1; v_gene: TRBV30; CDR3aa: CAWSVSVNTEAFF; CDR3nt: TGTGCCTGGAGTGTATCCGTGAACACTGAAGCTTTCTTT
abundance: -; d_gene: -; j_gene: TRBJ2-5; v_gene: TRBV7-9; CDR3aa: CASSFGSQETQYF; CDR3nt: TGTGCCAGCAGCTTCGGGTCCCAAGAGACCCAGTACTTC
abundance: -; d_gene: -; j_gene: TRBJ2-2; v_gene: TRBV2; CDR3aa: CASSERDTVTGELFF; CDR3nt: TGTGCCAGCAGTGAGAGGGACACAGTTACCGGGGAGCTGTTTTTT
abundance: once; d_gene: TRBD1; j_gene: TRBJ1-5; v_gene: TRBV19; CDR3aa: CASSTLGQGNQPQHF; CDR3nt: TGTGCCAGTAGTACCCTTGGACAGGGGAATCAGCCCCAGCATTTT
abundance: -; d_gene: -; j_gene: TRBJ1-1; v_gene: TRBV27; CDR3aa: CASSLSDALNTEAFF; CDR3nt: TGTGCCAGCAGTTTATCGGACGCCCTGAACACTGAAGCTTTCTTT